This TCR beta chain emerged from a study of chemoradiotherapy in HPV16-positive cancers. Looking at the study overall: Functional T-cell assays on a couple of HPV16-positive patients' cells defined candidate HPV-specific clones and common TCR motifs.

The protocol was immunoSEQ multiplex PCR, while the TCRdb copy is restricted to in-frame clones and leaves out a portion. The sample yields under 35,000 clones, about 93% seen once. With regard to this clone: Its antigen remains unknown.

Germline CDR1 and CDR2: MNHEY and SMNVEV (reference sequence). This CDR3 contains 15 residues. Study-wide results and caveats: Non-HPV-specific T cells did not expand in tumors during treatment, whereas candidate HPV-specific clones and E7-related motifs did. Only a couple of HPV16-positive patients supplied the functional HPV-specificity definition.

Sequenced material: blood, taken from a patient who underwent chemoradiotherapy. This TCR was recovered from a human donor with HPV-associated anogenital cancer. This chain connects TRBV27 to TRBJ2-5, with 14 bases aligning to TRBD2. TRBJ2-7 matches the DNA end more closely, so the J call is doubtful. This CDR3 is CASRGTSGSIYEQYF. The DNA for the CDR3 is TGTGCCAGCAGGGGGACTAGCGGGAGTATCTACGAGCAGTACTTC.